A selection of T cell receptor beta chains follows, all from one sample in a study of blood T cell repertoires in COVID-19. Method: immunoSEQ multiplex PCR; TCRdb's copy keeps in-frame clones and lacks some. There are approximately 36,000 clones in the sample; around 74% occur only once, and about 10% lies in the top ten. Material for sequencing was peripheral blood. These receptors were taken from a man between 65 and 85 years old with COVID-19, enrolled during active disease. CDR3s include the opening cysteine and the closing phenylalanine or tryptophan.

CDR3: CASSLGGLAGEETQYF; length: 16; V: TRBV5-1; J: TRBJ2-5
CDR3: CASSLEGLARSDTQYF; length: 16; V: TRBV5-5; J: TRBJ2-3
CDR3: CASSHYLAGDRNEQFF; length: 16; V: TRBV14; J: TRBJ2-1
CDR3: CASTPGQLNSYEQYF; length: 15; V: TRBV19; J: TRBJ2-7
CDR3: CASGRGWSGELFF; length: 13; V: TRBV6-5; J: TRBJ2-2
CDR3: CASSPGYGGEKEKLFF; length: 16; V: TRBV4-1; J: TRBJ1-4
CDR3: CASSLGLQEQPQHF; length: 14; V: TRBV7-2; J: TRBJ1-5
CDR3: CASSLYGQPQHF; length: 12; V: TRBV28; J: TRBJ1-5
CDR3: CASSLHEGAYTEAFF; length: 15; V: TRBV3-1/TRBV3-2; J: TRBJ1-1
CDR3: CASSPEASLNYGYTF; length: 15; V: TRBV18; J: TRBJ1-2
CDR3: CASSQEDSVGSNEQFF; length: 16; V: TRBV3-1/TRBV3-2; J: TRBJ2-1
CDR3: CASSYIRGNEQFF; length: 13; V: TRBV6-2/TRBV6-3; J: TRBJ2-1
CDR3: CASSQDPGVVSNQPQHF; length: 17; V: TRBV4-1; J: TRBJ1-5
CDR3: CASSSGQGNFNQPQHF; length: 16; V: TRBV3-1/TRBV3-2; J: TRBJ1-5
CDR3: CASSVFNEQFF; length: 11; V: TRBV5-1; J: TRBJ2-1
CDR3: CATGQGYNSPLHF; length: 13; V: TRBV15; J: TRBJ1-6
CDR3: CASSLPGTSRYEQYF; length: 15; V: TRBV7-9; J: TRBJ2-7
CDR3: CASSQRTGAEQYF; length: 13; V: TRBV14; J: TRBJ2-7
CDR3: CASSQRQGESSPLHF; length: 15; V: TRBV3-1/TRBV3-2; J: TRBJ1-6
CDR3: CASTLPREAFF; length: 11; V: TRBV2; J: TRBJ1-1
CDR3: CASSLTDRGHHFPFF; length: 15; V: TRBV5-6; J: TRBJ1-1
CDR3: CASSLVGSNQPQHF; length: 14; V: TRBV27; J: TRBJ1-5
CDR3: CASSRAGQGYEKLFF; length: 15; V: TRBV11-2; J: TRBJ1-4
CDR3: CASSRDTVYGYTF; length: 13; V: TRBV5-1; J: TRBJ1-2
CDR3: CASSLQGQPQHF; length: 12; V: TRBV28; J: TRBJ1-5
CDR3: CASSPRKGSFPGEQYF; length: 16; V: TRBV3-1/TRBV3-2; J: TRBJ2-7
CDR3: CASSPFLGGANEQFF; length: 15; V: TRBV3-1/TRBV3-2; J: TRBJ2-1
CDR3: CASGLGGSNQPQHF; length: 14; V: TRBV12-5; J: TRBJ1-5
CDR3: CASSRDRFDNEQFF; length: 14; V: TRBV7-7; J: TRBJ2-1
CDR3: CASGPGTGMNQPQHF; length: 15; V: TRBV12-5; J: TRBJ1-5
CDR3: CASSSLTGSDTQYF; length: 14; V: TRBV5-6; J: TRBJ2-3
CDR3: CASSTDRGTEAFF; length: 13; V: TRBV7-9; J: TRBJ1-1
CDR3: CASSRTGSETQYF; length: 13; V: TRBV12-3/TRBV12-4; J: TRBJ2-5
CDR3: CASSLAGGGETQYF; length: 14; V: TRBV7-2; J: TRBJ2-5
CDR3: CATSSQGGPNSNQPQHF; length: 17; V: TRBV15; J: TRBJ1-5
CDR3: CASIEDRNQGYTF; length: 13; V: TRBV5-5; J: TRBJ1-2
CDR3: CATARGFYGYTF; length: 12; V: TRBV28; J: TRBJ1-2
CDR3: CAWTLLGNDEQFF; length: 13; V: TRBV30; J: TRBJ2-1
CDR3: CASSPSGGTEAFF; length: 13; V: TRBV7-3; J: TRBJ1-1
CDR3: CASSPGTIRTDTQYF; length: 15; V: TRBV5-1; J: TRBJ2-3
CDR3: CASSGRATNEKLFF; length: 14; V: TRBV27; J: TRBJ1-4
CDR3: CASSLNRGYGYTF; length: 13; V: TRBV27; J: TRBJ1-2
CDR3: CASSKVAPLAEQYF; length: 14; V: TRBV21-1; J: TRBJ2-7
CDR3: CASSVSGTNTGELFF; length: 15; V: TRBV9; J: TRBJ2-2
CDR3: CASRPSAGAYNEQFF; length: 15; V: TRBV7-9; J: TRBJ2-1
CDR3: CASSPGHANTGELFF; length: 15; V: TRBV6-2/TRBV6-3; J: TRBJ2-2
CDR3: CSAPATQGFAKDGYTF; length: 16; V: TRBV29-1; J: TRBJ1-2